This T cell receptor (beta chain) was recorded in a study of shared clonotypes between healthy human individuals. Looking at the study overall: There were three CD4 naive, three CD4 memory, two CD8 naive and one CD8 memory plates per donor.

TCRdb's copy holds only in-frame clones and misses some; the assay was immunoSEQ multiplex PCR. Of about 2.5 million clones in the sample, around 93% were seen once. The CDR3 covers 15 residues. Germline loops: CDR1 SGHRS, CDR2 YFSETQ. V shed 2 bases and J 1 base; nucleotides not matched to a gene: 4. This receptor was taken from a man aged 18-30 years in good health. Some clones in this sample may be carry-over from other donors' samples. Specimen: naive CD4+ T cells from PBMCs. As to subset: CD45RA+ positively selected. The chain carries TRBV5-1 and TRBJ2-3; 7 nucleotides line up with TRBD2. The CDR3 bases are TGCGCCAGCAGCTTTAGCGGGCTTGGCACAGATACGCAGTATTTT. It is translated as CASSFSGLGTDTQYF.